The 18 T cell receptor beta chains below were found in one sample sequenced in a study of shared clonotypes between healthy human individuals. Naive CD8 cells, CD45RO-negative and positively selected for CCR7, excluded terminally differentiated effector memory CD45RA+ cells. Sequencing used immunoSEQ multiplex PCR; TCRdb keeps in-frame clones, though not all of them. The sample lists millions of clones, around 93% seen once, with under 2% in the top ten. Source material: naive CD8+ T cells from PBMCs. The receptors were gathered from a man aged 18 to 29 in good health. Some clones in this sample may be carry-over from other donors' samples.

CDR3 residues: CASSGQGLDLSDTQYF. CDR3 DNA: TGTGCCAGCAGTGGCCAGGGACTAGATTTATCAGATACGCAGTATTTT. The chain couples TRBV6-1 to TRBJ2-3, with 8 positions matching TRBD2. The J segment lost 4 bases and the V segment lost 4 bases, leaving 10 bases of the junction unmatched. CDR1 and CDR2 from the germline V gene are MNHNS and SASEGT. The CDR3 is 16 amino acids.

The chain uses TRBV19 and TRBJ2-7; D is uncertain. The CDR3 is made up of 14 amino acids. The V end lost 5 bases, the J end lost 3 bases, and 14 bases lay between the germline ends. Germline V gene data show CDR1 as LNHDA and CDR2 as SQIVND (reference sequence). The CDR3 bases are TGTGCCAGTAGTGGCAGCCAAAACTTCTACGAGCAGTACTTC. This translates into CASSGSQNFYEQYF.

V and J are TRBV5-1 and TRBJ2-1; D remains unclear. The CDR3 length is 15 residues. Per germline, CDR1 SGHRS and CDR2 YFSETQ. V gave up 0 bases and J gave up 6 bases, with 13 bases separating them. The CDR3 reads CASSLVAGLTNEQFF. CDR3 coding DNA: TGCGCCAGCAGCTTGGTTGCTGGCCTCACCAATGAGCAGTTCTTC.

This clone has a single count. The chain employs TRBV2 and TRBJ1-5; 7 nucleotides line up with TRBD1. CDR3 length: 16 amino acids. The ends lost 4 bases at V and 0 bases at J; junction bases unmatched: 6. The V gene's germline CDR1 is SNHLY and CDR2 FYNNEI. CDR3 protein: CASSVLDRPSNQPQHF. CDR3 sequence (DNA): TGTGCCAGCAGTGTGCTGGACAGGCCTAGCAATCAGCCCCAGCATTTT. The full variable domain, in which reference TRBV2 and TRBJ1-5 provide the parts outside the CDR3, is EPEVTQTPSHQVTQMGQEVILRCVPISNHLYFYWYRQILGQKVEFLVSFYNNEISEKSEIFDDQFSVERPDGSNFTLKIRSTKLEDSAMYFCASSVLDRPSNQPQHFGDGTRLSIL.

The rearrangement joins TRBV7-9 to TRBJ2-2, with a weak D call TRBD1 (5 bases). The length of the CDR3 is 14 residues. Germline values: CDR1 SEHNR, CDR2 FQNEAQ (reference sequence). V lost 6 bases and J 3 bases, leaving 11 bases between the germline ends. CDR3 region: CASRPRQHTGELFF. The DNA of the CDR3 is TGTGCCAGCAGACCGAGACAGCACACCGGGGAGCTGTTTTTT.

This clone was picked up a small number of times. This chain connects TRBV28 to TRBJ2-7; 8 bases match TRBD2. V shed 7 bases, J shed 4 bases, and the junction held 12 bases outside the gene matches. CDR3 length: 15 amino acids. Germline V gene data show CDR1 as MDHEN and CDR2 as SYDVKM. CDR3 in amino acids: CASNSGGGRSYEQYF. The CDR3 DNA follows: TGTGCCAGCAATAGTGGTGGCGGGAGGTCTTACGAGCAGTACTTC.

This chain links TRBV19 with TRBJ2-3, with 7 bases fitting TRBD2. The CDR3 is made up of 14 amino acids. Unmatched junction bases numbered 5, after V lost 1 base and J lost 7 bases. Germline CDR1 is LNHDA and CDR2 is SQIVND (reference sequence). CDR3 protein: CASSIVLAENTQYF. CDR3 sequence (DNA): TGTGCCAGTAGTATAGTCCTAGCGGAGAATACGCAGTATTTT. The complete variable domain, with remaining parts taken from reference TRBV19 and TRBJ2-3, reads DGGITQSPKYLFRKEGQNVTLSCEQNLNHDAMYWYRQDPGQGLRLIYYSQIVNDFQKGDIAEGYSVSREKKESFPLTVTSAQKNPTAFYLCASSIVLAENTQYFGPGTRLTVL.

The CDR3 DNA reads TGCGCCAGCAGCCAAGAAGGACTAGAGAGAGACGCCGGGGAGCTGTTTTTT. Its protein product is CASSQEGLERDAGELFF. The rearrangement links TRBV4-1 to TRBJ2-2, with TRBD2 matching 7 bases. Losses at the gene ends were 0 bases for V and 6 bases for J; bases not matched to a gene: 10. Germline lookup yields CDR1 MGHRA and CDR2 YSYEKL. This CDR3 spans 17 amino acids.

This chain connects TRBV10-3 to TRBJ1-1; TRBD1 aligns across 9 bases. In germline, CDR1 is ENHRY, CDR2 SYGVKD. The CDR3 extends over 15 amino acids. With V trimmed by 7 bases and J by 1 base, 7 bases remained unmatched. CDR3 sequence reads: CAIKRQGEGNTEAFF. CDR3 nucleotide sequence: TGTGCCATCAAGAGACAGGGGGAAGGGAACACTGAAGCTTTCTTT.

The chain recombines TRBV15 with TRBJ2-7; D could derive from TRBD1 or TRBD2 (6 bases each). The V and J ends lost 4 bases and 6 bases respectively, with 13 bases between them. Germline V gene lookup returns CDR1 LNHNV and CDR2 YYDKDF (reference sequence). CDR3 length: 13 residues. The CDR3 nucleotides are TGTGCCACCAGCATGGGGGGCTACAGCGAGCAGTACTTC. Protein product: CATSMGGYSEQYF.

The chain joins TRBV27 to TRBJ2-3; TRBD2 matches 8 bases. Trimming cost V 6 bases and J 4 bases; bases outside gene matches: 9. CDR1 and CDR2 (germline): MNHEY, SMNVEV (reference sequence). This CDR3 is 15 amino acids long. The CDR3 protein is CASRKAGAQSDTQYF. CDR3 DNA: TGTGCCAGCAGGAAAGCGGGAGCACAGTCAGATACGCAGTATTTT.

The chain employs TRBV5-1 and TRBJ2-7; a possible D gene is TRBD1 (6 bases). Germline V gene data show CDR1 as SGHRS and CDR2 as YFSETQ. V dropped 0 bases and J dropped 3 bases, with 10 bases sitting between them. The length of the CDR3 is 14 residues. CDR3 bases: TGCGCCAGCAGCTTGGCCGGACAGTACTACGAGCAGTACTTC. Its protein product is CASSLAGQYYEQYF.

The rearrangement joins TRBV6-5 to TRBJ1-1; a weak D match, TRBD1 (5 bases). CDR1 and CDR2 from the germline V gene are MNHEY and SVGAGI. The CDR3 is made up of 15 amino acids. V was trimmed by 2 bases and J by 1 base, leaving 11 bases between them. CDR3 amino acids: CASSYQGWRNTEAFF. In nucleotides, the CDR3 is TGTGCCAGCAGTTACCAGGGCTGGAGGAACACTGAAGCTTTCTTT.

The chain links TRBV19 to TRBJ1-2; D uncertain. The ends were cut back, 1 base at V and 7 bases at J, with 10 bases in the middle. In germline, CDR1 is LNHDA, CDR2 SQIVND (reference sequence). The CDR3 covers 13 residues. The CDR3 loop reads CASSIVKAVGYTF. The CDR3 DNA reads as TGTGCCAGTAGTATAGTCAAGGCAGTTGGCTACACCTTC. Filled out from reference TRBV19 and TRBJ1-2, the complete variable domain reads DGGITQSPKYLFRKEGQNVTLSCEQNLNHDAMYWYRQDPGQGLRLIYYSQIVNDFQKGDIAEGYSVSREKKESFPLTVTSAQKNPTAFYLCASSIVKAVGYTFGSGTRLTVV.

The chain is built from TRBV9 and TRBJ2-3; D uncertain. Germline values: CDR1 SGDLS, CDR2 YYNGEE. The V and J ends lost 0 bases and 0 bases respectively, with 17 bases between them. CDR3 length equals 18 residues. The CDR3 spells CASSVATGGDLSTDTQYF. For the CDR3, the DNA is TGTGCCAGCAGCGTAGCTACGGGTGGGGATCTAAGCACAGATACGCAGTATTTT.

This chain connects TRBV7-9 to TRBJ2-1; 9 bases are a match to TRBD2. CDR3 length: 14 amino acids. CDR1 and CDR2 (germline): SEHNR, FQNEAQ (reference sequence). V lost 5 bases, J lost 3 bases, and 2 bases stayed unmatched. CDR3 coding DNA: TGTGCCAGCAGCGCGGGAGGGCTCTACAATGAGCAGTTCTTC. Amino acid sequence: CASSAGGLYNEQFF. Supplemented by reference TRBV7-9 and TRBJ2-1, the full variable domain reads DTGVSQNPRHKITKRGQNVTFRCDPISEHNRLYWYRQTLGQGPEFLTYFQNEAQLEKSRLLSDRFSAERPKGSFSTLEIQRTEQGDSAMYLCASSAGGLYNEQFFGPGTRLTVL.

As to this clone: This sequence may be a read error, since a much larger clone differs from it by one base. The sample contains more than one DNA sequence encoding this CDR3. The chain employs TRBV5-6 and TRBJ2-7; D remains unclear. Germline V gives CDR1 SGHDT, CDR2 YYEEEE. The CDR3 length is 13 residues. Trimming took 2 bases from V and 0 from J, leaving 6 bases between them. DNA for the CDR3: TGTGCCAGCAGCTTAGGCAGCTCCTACGAGCAGTACTTC. Its protein is CASSLGSSYEQYF. The whole variable domain, remainder taken from reference TRBV5-6 and TRBJ2-7, is DAGVTQSPTHLIKTRGQQVTLRCSPKSGHDTVSWYQQALGQGPQFIFQYYEEEERQRGNFPDRFSGHQFPNYSSELNVNALLLGDSALYLCASSLGSSYEQYFGPGTRLTVT.

The V and J genes are TRBV19 and TRBJ2-7; 10 positions match TRBD1. With V trimmed by 4 bases and J by 2 bases, 5 bases remained unmatched. The CDR3 is made up of 15 amino acids. Germline values: CDR1 LNHDA, CDR2 SQIVND (reference sequence). CDR3 DNA sequence: TGTGCCAGTAGTAGAGGTGGGACAGGGGCCTACGAGCAGTACTTC. Translating gives CASSRGGTGAYEQYF.